The entry below gives a single TCR beta chain sequence along with its context. The data were taken from a study of shared clonotypes between healthy human individuals. The CDR3 runs 18 residues. Between the trimmed V and J ends, which lost 2 bases and 3 bases, there was a span of 20 bases. Germline V gives CDR1 GTSNPN, CDR2 SVGIG (reference sequence). Here immunoSEQ multiplex PCR was the method, and the copy in TCRdb shows in-frame clones only, minus some. The profile shows hundreds of thousands of clones, approximately 95% of them singletons. The naive CD8 subset, CD45RO-negative cells positively selected for CCR7, excluded terminally differentiated effector memory CD45RA+ cells.

The sequence derives from a woman in her twenties or thirties in good health. Sample: naive CD8+ T cells sorted from blood. V is TRBV30 and J is TRBJ1-6, with TRBD1 as a possible D gene (6 bases). The CDR3 coding sequence is TGTGCCTGGAGTCATACCCGGGACATGAACCTCTATAATTCACCCCTCCACTTT. It yields the protein CAWSHTRDMNLYNSPLHF.